This entry lists 31 T cell receptor beta chains sequenced from one sample in a study of blood T cell repertoires in COVID-19. The repertoire was sequenced with immunoSEQ multiplex PCR; TCRdb's copy has only in-frame clones and lacks some. The sample yields around 170,000 clones, 88% seen once. The material sequenced was peripheral blood. The receptors come from a man aged 55 to 70 with acute or convalescent COVID-19.

J is TRBJ2-1 and V is TRBV5-1; D is perhaps TRBD2 (5 bases). Trimming shortened V by 4 bases and J by 10 bases, and 15 bases separated the two germline ends. The length of the CDR3 is 13 residues. CDR1 is SGHRS and CDR2 is YFSETQ in the germline V gene. The CDR3 nucleotides read TGCGCCAGCAGCACGGACTCCCGCAAGGAGCAGTTCTTC. Translation gives CASSTDSRKEQFF.

The chain joins TRBV7-8 to TRBJ1-3; D might be TRBD1 (5 bases). The CDR3 extends over 18 amino acids. The V and J ends lost 5 bases and 4 bases respectively, with 24 bases between them. Germline values: CDR1 SGHVS, CDR2 FQNEAQ. The CDR3 sequence: CASSLPSRQNQRGNTIYF. The DNA of the CDR3 is TGTGCCAGCAGCCTTCCCTCAAGACAGAACCAACGAGGAAACACCATATATTTT.

This chain connects TRBV19 to TRBJ2-1; 9 bases align to TRBD1. The V gene end was trimmed by 5 bases and the J gene end by 6 bases; junction bases not matched to a gene: 5. The CDR3 runs to 14 residues. Per the germline V gene, CDR1 is LNHDA and CDR2 is SQIVND (reference sequence). The CDR3 DNA sequence: TGTGCCAGTAGTTTACAGGGGGCGGTCAATGAGCAGTTCTTC. Its protein is CASSLQGAVNEQFF.

This chain joins TRBV24-1 and TRBJ2-5; D might be TRBD1 (6 bases). The CDR3 totals 17 residues. The V gene lost 2 bases and the J gene lost 1 base, with 16 bases spanning the gap. Germline CDR1 and CDR2: KGHDR and SFDVKD. CDR3 in amino acids: CATSDSNRAQGQETQYF. For the CDR3, the DNA is TGTGCCACCAGTGATTCTAACCGTGCACAGGGCCAAGAGACCCAGTACTTC.

V and J are TRBV5-1 and TRBJ1-2, with D hard to call. The V end lost 4 bases, the J end lost 6 bases, and 19 bases lay between the germline ends. This CDR3 region has 15 residues. Per the germline V gene, CDR1 is SGHRS and CDR2 is YFSETQ. The CDR3 DNA sequence: TGCGCCAGCAGCACCGCCGGACTGTTTATGCATGGCTACACCTTC. Its translation: CASSTAGLFMHGYTF. The full variable domain, rest sourced from reference TRBV5-1 and TRBJ1-2, is KAGVTQTPRYLIKTRGQQVTLSCSPISGHRSVSWYQQTPGQGLQFLFEYFSETQRNKGNFPGRFSGRQFSNSRSEMNVSTLELGDSALYLCASSTAGLFMHGYTFGSGTRLTVV.

The rearrangement joins TRBV10-3 to TRBJ2-7, with a tentative D call TRBD1 (6 bases). CDR3 length equals 13 residues. The V and J ends lost 5 bases and 4 bases respectively, with 12 bases between them. CDR1 and CDR2 from the germline V gene are ENHRY and SYGVKD. The CDR3 DNA follows: TGTGCCATCAGTTTCTTACAGGGATACGAGCAGTACTTC. Protein product: CAISFLQGYEQYF.

This rearrangement joins TRBV6-6 to TRBJ2-5; TRBD2 agrees at 15 bases. Germline-derived CDR1 and CDR2 are MNHNY and SVGAGI (reference sequence). The CDR3 extends over 14 amino acids. Trimming at V came to 11 bases and at J to 5 bases, leaving 6 bases not matched to a gene. CDR3 bases: TGTGCCGGGACTAGCGGGGGGCCTACGGAGACCCAGTACTTC. The encoded protein is CAGTSGGPTETQYF.

The chain is built from TRBV27 and TRBJ1-5; D remains unclear. V was pared by 4 bases and J by 2 bases, with 15 bases between. CDR3 length equals 16 residues. Germline values: CDR1 MNHEY, CDR2 SMNVEV (reference sequence). The CDR3 region has the DNA TGTGCCAGCAGTTCTTACGCAACCGGTGGCAATCAGCCCCAGCATTTT. The encoded protein is CASSSYATGGNQPQHF.

V gene TRBV28 combines with J gene TRBJ1-2, with D maybe TRBD1 (5 bases). The V end was cut by 4 bases, the J end by 7 bases, with 10 bases between. The CDR3 is made up of 12 amino acids. Per the germline V gene, CDR1 is MDHEN and CDR2 is SYDVKM. In DNA form, the CDR3 reads TGTGCCAGCAGTTCCCCAGGGCTTGGCTACACCTTC. The encoded protein is CASSSPGLGYTF.

This rearrangement joins TRBV3-1 (or the pseudogene TRBV3-2) to TRBJ2-5, with D possibly being TRBD2 (6 bases). The V end was cut by 4 bases, the J end by 2 bases, with 8 bases between. The CDR3 has 13 residues. Germline loops: CDR1 LGHDT, CDR2 YNNKEL (reference sequence). CDR3 region: CASSPGLQETQYF. The CDR3, as DNA: TGTGCCAGCAGCCCGGGACTGCAAGAGACCCAGTACTTC.

The chain is built from TRBV3-1 (or the pseudogene TRBV3-2) and TRBJ1-3; D gene ambiguous. Germline V gives CDR1 LGHDT, CDR2 YNNKEL (reference sequence). Trimming stripped 1 base from V and 0 bases from J, with 7 bases between. This CDR3 contains 15 residues. The CDR3 here is CASSQAGSSGNTIYF. In nucleotides, the CDR3 is TGTGCCAGCAGCCAAGCGGGGAGCTCTGGAAACACCATATATTTT.

This clone appeared once. V is TRBV4-3 and J is TRBJ1-5; D gene uncertain. This CDR3 spans 15 amino acids. V dropped 0 bases and J dropped 4 bases, with 10 bases sitting between them. Germline CDR1 and CDR2: LGHNA and YSLEER. CDR3 sequence reads: CASSQDASGNQPQHF. The CDR3 DNA reads as TGCGCCAGCAGCCAAGATGCGTCGGGTAATCAGCCCCAGCATTTT.

The gene calls are TRBV6-5 and TRBJ2-2, with D unclear. Trimming left V 5 bases short and J 0 bases short, with 10 bases between. This CDR3 is built from 15 residues. Germline assignment: CDR1 MNHEY and CDR2 SVGAGI. CDR3 loop: CASSLTAANTGELFF. The CDR3, as DNA: TGTGCCAGCAGTCTAACGGCGGCGAACACCGGGGAGCTGTTTTTT.

V and J are TRBV24-1 and TRBJ2-2, with TRBD2 matching over 8 bases. V was clipped by 6 bases and J by 4 bases; unmatched bases: 9. Looked up from germline, CDR1 is KGHDR and CDR2 is SFDVKD. This CDR3 is built from 16 residues. This chain's CDR3 is CATSQLTSESTGELFF. CDR3 DNA sequence: TGTGCCACCAGTCAATTGACTAGCGAGAGCACCGGGGAGCTGTTTTTT.

The chain is built from TRBV7-2 and TRBJ2-1; TRBD2 matches at 12 bases. Germline V gene lookup returns CDR1 SGHTA and CDR2 FQGNSA. J lost 6 bases, V lost 6 bases, and 6 bases had no gene match. This CDR3 comprises 15 residues. CDR3 protein: CASSLTSGRLNEQFF. DNA of the CDR3: TGTGCCAGCAGTTTAACTAGCGGGAGGCTCAATGAGCAGTTCTTC.

This chain uses TRBV19 with TRBJ2-2; maybe TRBD1 (6 bases). Germline V lookup: CDR1 LNHDA, CDR2 SQIVND (reference sequence). Trimming removed 7 bases at V and 1 base at J, with 13 bases between. The CDR3 runs 15 residues. CDR3 nucleotides: TGTGCCAGTACCCCGATACAGGGGAACACCGGGGAGCTGTTTTTT. Amino acids: CASTPIQGNTGELFF.

The CDR3 spells CASSILPGQGNYGYTF. DNA of the CDR3: TGTGCCAGTAGTATCCTTCCGGGACAGGGTAACTATGGCTACACCTTC. The genes are TRBV19 and TRBJ1-2; TRBD1 aligns across 9 bases. J lost 1 base, V lost 3 bases, and 6 bases had no gene match. Germline values: CDR1 LNHDA, CDR2 SQIVND (reference sequence). CDR3 length: 16 residues.

J is TRBJ2-5 and V is TRBV12-3 or TRBV12-4, with D possibly matching TRBD2 (5 bases). There are 13 residues in the CDR3. V was trimmed by 2 bases and J by 4 bases, leaving 8 bases between them. The CDR3, as DNA: TGTGCCAGCAGTTTACGGGGAACAGAGACCCAGTACTTC. This codes for CASSLRGTETQYF.

This clone was counted between two and nine times. The genes are TRBV11-2 and TRBJ1-6; 8 nucleotides align to TRBD1. The junction had 4 bases not matched to a gene; V was cut back by 2 bases and J by 7 bases. There are 15 residues in the CDR3. The germline gives CDR1 SGHAT, CDR2 FQNNGV. CDR3 nucleotides: TGTGCCAGCAGCTTAACACGGGACAGGAATTCACCCCTCCACTTT. It translates to CASSLTRDRNSPLHF.

The chain combines TRBV12-5 with TRBJ1-5; 7 nucleotides align to TRBD1. CDR3 size: 19 residues. CDR1 and CDR2 (germline): LGHNT, FRNRAP. V lost 0 bases and J lost 3; bases outside the gene matches: 14. CDR3 sequence (DNA): TGTGCTAGTGGTTTGGTACAAGGGGCAGGGGGGTTGAACAATCAGCCCCAGCATTTT. It is translated as CASGLVQGAGGLNNQPQHF. Combining the CDR3 with reference TRBV12-5 and TRBJ1-5 gives the whole variable domain DARVTQTPRHKVTEMGQEVTMRCQPILGHNTVFWYRQTMMQGLELLAYFRNRAPLDDSGMPKDRFSAEMPDATLATLKIQPSEPRDSAVYFCASGLVQGAGGLNNQPQHFGDGTRLSIL.

The rearrangement links TRBV27 to TRBJ1-6; 7 bases map to TRBD1. The CDR3 sequence is 17 residues long. V was pared by 3 bases and J by 1 base, with 6 bases of the junction left unmatched. The germline V gene encodes CDR1 MNHEY and CDR2 SMNVEV (reference sequence). CDR3 coding DNA: TGTGCCAGCAGTTTCGTGGCAGGGGGTTCCTATAATTCACCCCTCCACTTT. Amino acid sequence: CASSFVAGGSYNSPLHF.

The rearrangement uses TRBV10-3 and TRBJ1-2; the D gene is possibly TRBD1 (6 bases). CDR1 is ENHRY, CDR2 SYGVKD, per germline. The CDR3 has 15 residues. V was clipped by 1 base and J by 0 bases, with 9 bases between them. Here the CDR3 reads CAISEFTGTNYGYTF. The CDR3 DNA reads TGTGCCATCAGTGAGTTTACAGGGACTAACTATGGCTACACCTTC.

V is TRBV6-5 and J is TRBJ1-1; 7 nucleotides match TRBD1. Germline V gene lookup returns CDR1 MNHEY and CDR2 SVGAGI. The V gene end was trimmed by 6 bases and the J gene end by 0 bases; junction bases not matched to a gene: 4. The CDR3 loop spans 14 amino acids. The CDR3 loop is CASRGQYMNTEAFF. The CDR3 DNA is TGTGCCAGCAGGGGACAGTACATGAACACTGAAGCTTTCTTT.

This chain connects TRBV4-3 to TRBJ2-7, with 9 nucleotides matching TRBD1. The CDR3 contains 15 residues. CDR1 and CDR2 from the germline V gene are LGHNA and YSLEER. After removal of 2 bases from V and 0 bases from J, the junction contained 2 bases not matched to a gene. The CDR3 DNA reads TGCGCCAGCAGCCAACAACAGGGGGCCTCCTACGAGCAGTACTTC. Amino acid sequence: CASSQQQGASYEQYF.

The chain links TRBV19 to TRBJ1-1; D unclear. V gave up 6 bases and J gave up 7 bases, with 9 bases separating them. CDR1 is LNHDA, CDR2 SQIVND, per germline (reference sequence). The length of the CDR3 is 11 residues. CDR3 nucleotides: TGTGCCAGTAGGCGGAACTTTGAAGCTTTCTTT. Translation: CASRRNFEAFF.

The J gene is TRBJ1-2, the V gene TRBV7-9; possibly TRBD1 for D (6 bases). The V end was cut by 5 bases, the J end by 0 bases, with 10 bases between. In germline, CDR1 is SEHNR, CDR2 FQNEAQ (reference sequence). The CDR3 extends over 14 amino acids. CDR3: CASSPGQPNYGYTF. The CDR3 nucleotides read TGTGCCAGCAGCCCTGGACAGCCTAACTATGGCTACACCTTC.

The V call is TRBV2, the J call TRBJ2-7; D is perhaps TRBD2 (5 bases). In germline, CDR1 is SNHLY, CDR2 FYNNEI. The CDR3 runs 11 residues. Trimming pared 8 bases from V and 6 bases from J, leaving 11 bases between. CDR3 DNA: TGTGCCAGCCGGACTTTCCGCGAGCAGTACTTC. Amino acid sequence: CASRTFREQYF.

This clone was recorded only once. V and J are TRBV9 and TRBJ1-2, with 8 positions matching TRBD1. The CDR3 length is 15 residues. Germline V gene sequence: CDR1 SGDLS, CDR2 YYNGEE. V lost 3 bases to trimming and J lost 9 bases; unmatched junction nucleotides: 13. The CDR3 is CASSAGRGGQGRYTF. CDR3 DNA sequence: TGTGCCAGCAGCGCAGGGAGAGGCGGACAGGGACGCTACACCTTC.

V usage is TRBV18 and J usage is TRBJ2-5, with D possibly TRBD2 on 5 matching bases. The ends were cut back, 4 bases at V and 5 bases at J, with 5 bases in the middle. Germline V gene data show CDR1 as KGHSH and CDR2 as LQKENI. CDR3 length: 11 residues. As DNA, the CDR3 is TGTGCCAGCTCACGAGGGGAGACCCAGTACTTC. The encoded protein is CASSRGETQYF.

This rearrangement joins TRBV25-1 to TRBJ1-1; D is uncertain. The CDR3 spans 14 residues. V was clipped by 8 bases and J by 2 bases, with 15 bases between them. Germline CDR1 reads MGHDK; CDR2 reads SYGVNS. The CDR3 DNA sequence: TGTGCCAGCGGACGCGCGGGTTCAAACACTGAAGCTTTCTTT. Translated: CASGRAGSNTEAFF.

This clone was observed a handful of times. The gene calls are TRBV29-1 and TRBJ1-2, with D perhaps TRBD1 (5 bases). V was trimmed by 4 bases and J by 2 bases, leaving 11 bases between them. Per the germline V gene, CDR1 is SQVTM and CDR2 is ANQGSEA. The CDR3 extends over 13 amino acids. CDR3 DNA sequence: TGCAGCGTTGTTGGGGGGGACAACTATGGCTACACCTTC. This translates into CSVVGGDNYGYTF.